This T cell receptor beta chain is from a study of T cell repertoires in cytomegalovirus infection. The wider study: Carrying CMV and the relevant HLA type showed in public TCR beta signatures. Study outcomes and limitations: The ex vivo response was dominated by HLA-C-restricted CMV-specific TCR beta clonotypes. Of the TCR beta families, the public ones yielded a cumulative frequency that identified carriers of CMV plus the relevant HLA.

From the reads, TCRdb called clonotypes with MiXCR, one entry per CDR3 protein. The sample yields a few hundred thousand distinct CDR3 sequences, approximately 15% seen once. This clonotype occurred many times. Its antigen is currently unknown. Trimming pared 5 bases from V and 4 bases from J, leaving 12 bases between. This CDR3 spans 13 amino acids. From germline, CDR1 is DFQATT and CDR2 SNEGSKA (reference sequence). Sequencing was carried out using PBMCs. This chain connects TRBV20-1 to TRBJ2-1, with D possibly TRBD2 on 6 matching bases. This receptor was identified in a human donor in good health (CMV status not recorded). Some clones in this sample may be carry-over from other donors' samples. CDR3 coding DNA: TGCAGTGCTGGGACTGGGTTATACAATGAGCAGTTCTTC. It codes for CSAGTGLYNEQFF.